The T cell receptor beta chain under discussion was sequenced for a study of CD8 T cells in ankylosing spondylitis. Molecular-barcoded quantitative 5'-RACE produced these TCR beta libraries. In TCRdb, the 5' RACE reads were re-called with MiXCR into one record per CDR3 protein. The table lists about 390,000 distinct CDR3 sequences, about 22% of them singletons, with roughly 16% in the top ten. About this clonotype: Antigen specificity is unknown. Compared with germline, one end of the junction differs, possibly owing to a read error.

This CDR3 comprises 14 residues. Germline V gene data show CDR1 as SQVTM and CDR2 as ANQGSEA. Study observations and caveats: Typical of ankylosing spondylitis blood, it appeared, was a TCR beta motif of fewer than 10 highly homologous variants. Clones linked to disease were reported to show significant enrichment in matched ankylosing spondylitis synovial fluid.

V usage is TRBV29-1 and J usage is TRBJ1-4; perhaps TRBD1 as D (6 bases). The TCR comes from a male donor with ankylosing spondylitis. Specimen: blood, either unsorted or a sorted T cell fraction (not recorded which). The CDR3 loop reads CSVEEQGFREKLFF. The CDR3 coding sequence is TGCAGCGTGGAAGAACAGGGATTTAGGGAAAAACTGTTTTTT. The entire variable domain, with the rest obtained from reference TRBV29-1 and TRBJ1-4, is as follows: SAVISQKPSRDICQRGTSLTIQCQVDSQVTMMFWYRQQPGQSLTLIATANQGSEATYESGFVIDKFPISRPNLTFSTLTVSNMSPEDSSIYLCSVEEQGFREKLFFGSGTQLSVL.